This record looks at one TCR beta chain sequence and its context. Its antigen is unidentified. This record belongs to a study of neoadjuvant anti-PD-1 for oral cavity cancer. Stage II-IVA oral cavity squamous cell carcinoma was new and untreated by systemic or radiation therapy. Analysis of PBMCs was direct, with no culture step. TCRdb's copy holds only in-frame clones and misses some; the assay was immunoSEQ multiplex PCR. Of around 62,000 clones listed, approximately 79% were seen once; the top ten hold 2.5% to 3%. This CDR3 comprises 16 residues. The V and J ends lost 5 bases and 11 bases respectively, with 25 bases between them. Germline assignment: CDR1 SGHVT and CDR2 SQSDAQ. Study-wide results and caveats: Pretreatment Treg/Th17 ratio correlated inversely with post-treatment tumor clonality.

The receptor comes from a person aged 35-80 years with oral cavity squamous cell carcinoma. The J gene is TRBJ2-4, the V gene TRBV7-4, with D possibly TRBD2 on 5 matching bases. The source was PBMCs, collected before nivolumab (anti-PD-1) treatment. The CDR3 DNA is TGTGCCAGCAGCCCCCGACCTGGGCGGGTAGACGAAGTTCAGTACTTC. Its protein product is CASSPRPGRVDEVQYF.